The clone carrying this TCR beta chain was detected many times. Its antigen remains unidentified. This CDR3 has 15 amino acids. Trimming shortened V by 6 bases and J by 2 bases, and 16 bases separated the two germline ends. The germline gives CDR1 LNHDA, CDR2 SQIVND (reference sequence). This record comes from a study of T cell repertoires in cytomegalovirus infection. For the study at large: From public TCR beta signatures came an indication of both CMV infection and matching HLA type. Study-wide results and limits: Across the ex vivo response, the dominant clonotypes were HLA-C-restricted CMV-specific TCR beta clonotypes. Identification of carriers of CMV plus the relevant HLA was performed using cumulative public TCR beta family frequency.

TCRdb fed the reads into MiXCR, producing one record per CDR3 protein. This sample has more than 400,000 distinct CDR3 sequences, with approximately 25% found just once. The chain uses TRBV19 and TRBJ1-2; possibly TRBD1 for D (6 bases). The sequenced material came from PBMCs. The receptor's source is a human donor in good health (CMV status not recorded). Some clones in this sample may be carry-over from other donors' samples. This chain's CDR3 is CASSKLQGSNYGYTF. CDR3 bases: TGTGCCAGTAGCAAATTACAGGGATCAAACTATGGCTACACCTTC.